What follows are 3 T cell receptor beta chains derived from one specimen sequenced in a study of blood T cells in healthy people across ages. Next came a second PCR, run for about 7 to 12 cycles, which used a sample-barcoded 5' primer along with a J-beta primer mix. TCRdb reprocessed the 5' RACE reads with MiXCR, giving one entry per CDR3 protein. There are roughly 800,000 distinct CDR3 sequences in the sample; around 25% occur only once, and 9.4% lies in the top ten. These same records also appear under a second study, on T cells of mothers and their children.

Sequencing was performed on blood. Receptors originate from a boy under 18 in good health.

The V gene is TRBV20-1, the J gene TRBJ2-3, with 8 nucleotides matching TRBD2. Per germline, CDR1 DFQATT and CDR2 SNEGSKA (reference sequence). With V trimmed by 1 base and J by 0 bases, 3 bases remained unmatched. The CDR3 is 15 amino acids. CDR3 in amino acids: CSARGGGGSTDTQYF. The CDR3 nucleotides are TGCAGTGCTAGAGGGGGCGGGGGGAGCACAGATACGCAGTATTTT.

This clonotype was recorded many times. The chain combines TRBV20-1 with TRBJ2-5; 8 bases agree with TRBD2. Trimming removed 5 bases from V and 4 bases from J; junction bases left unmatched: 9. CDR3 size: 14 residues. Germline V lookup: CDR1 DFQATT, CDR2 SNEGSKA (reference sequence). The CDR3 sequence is CSAEIGGAGETQYF. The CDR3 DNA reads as TGCAGTGCTGAGATCGGGGGGGCAGGAGAGACCCAGTACTTC.

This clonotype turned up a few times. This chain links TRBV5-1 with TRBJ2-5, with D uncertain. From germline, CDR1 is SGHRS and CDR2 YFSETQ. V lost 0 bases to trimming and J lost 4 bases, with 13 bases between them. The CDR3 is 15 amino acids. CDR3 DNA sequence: TGCGCCAGCAGCTTGGGTCCTTTAGTGGGAGAGACCCAGTACTTC. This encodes CASSLGPLVGETQYF.